This is a list of T cell receptor beta chains from one sample in a study of cytomegalovirus exposure and HLA in healthy donors. Method: immunoSEQ multiplex PCR; TCRdb's copy keeps in-frame clones and lacks some. The sample includes 170,000 or so clones, almost 85% of them seen just once. Material for sequencing was PBMCs. Source of these receptors: a boy aged 2 to 10 in good health and CMV-seronegative. The CDR3 runs from the conserved cysteine through the conserved F or W. A D gene is named only where the DNA matches it firmly. Size is omitted from some rows. Given values are once, few, many or a class for expanded clones.

size: NA; J: TRBJ2-3; D: NA; V: TRBV6-6; DNA: TGTGCCAGCAGCTCCTCAGATACGCAGTATTTT; CDR3: CASSSSDTQYF
size: NA; J: TRBJ2-7; D: TRBD2; V: TRBV6-5; DNA: TGTGCCAGCAGTTACTACCAAATGGGGAGGGTTGAGCAGTACTTC; CDR3: CASSYYQMGRVEQYF
size: NA; J: TRBJ1-4; D: NA; V: TRBV30; DNA: TGTGCCTGGAGGACCTCGGGGGGCTGGGAAAAACTGTTTTTT; CDR3: CAWRTSGGWEKLFF
size: NA; J: TRBJ2-7; D: TRBD2; V: TRBV27; DNA: TGTGCCAGCAGTGGGACTAGCGGGAGTACCTACGAGCAGTACTTC; CDR3: CASSGTSGSTYEQYF
size: NA; J: TRBJ1-1; D: NA; V: TRBV7-6; DNA: TGTGCCAGCAGCTTACGGGGGAACACTGAAGCTTTCTTT; CDR3: CASSLRGNTEAFF
size: NA; J: TRBJ2-7; D: NA; V: TRBV30; DNA: TGTGCCTGGAGTCTAAGAGCGGTCTCCTACGAGCAGTACTTC; CDR3: CAWSLRAVSYEQYF
size: NA; J: TRBJ1-1; D: TRBD1; V: TRBV5-6; DNA: TGTGCCAGCAGCTTGGGCCGGGACAGGGTTACTGAAGCTTTCTTT; CDR3: CASSLGRDRVTEAFF
size: NA; J: TRBJ2-7; D: TRBD1; V: TRBV28; DNA: TGTGCCAGCAGCCTACAGGGGGGCACCTACGAGCAGTACTTC; CDR3: CASSLQGGTYEQYF
size: NA; J: TRBJ2-5; D: TRBD1; V: TRBV7-6; DNA: TGTGCCAGCAGCGCGACAGGGTGGGAGACCCAGTACTTC; CDR3: CASSATGWETQYF
size: few; J: TRBJ1-1; D: NA; V: TRBV19; DNA: TGTGCCAGTAGTGGCAGGGACACTGAAGCTTTCTTT; CDR3: CASSGRDTEAFF
size: few; J: TRBJ1-1; D: NA; V: TRBV5-6; DNA: TGTGCCAGCATCAGGGTGGGAACTGAAGCTTTCTTT; CDR3: CASIRVGTEAFF
size: NA; J: TRBJ2-7; D: NA; V: TRBV10-2; DNA: TGCGCCAGCAGTGGGCCTTTTGTGGGGGCTACCTACGAGCAGTACTTC; CDR3: CASSGPFVGATYEQYF
size: NA; J: TRBJ1-1; D: NA; V: TRBV7-9; DNA: TGTGCCAGCAGCTTAGGAGCAGGGGATGGTACTGAAGCTTTCTTT; CDR3: CASSLGAGDGTEAFF
size: NA; J: TRBJ2-1; D: NA; V: TRBV9; DNA: TGTGCCAGCAGCGAACAGGGAAGGTCCTACAATGAGCAGTTCTTC; CDR3: CASSEQGRSYNEQFF
size: NA; J: TRBJ2-1; D: TRBD1; V: TRBV19; DNA: TGTGCCAGTAGTATAGAGGACAGGGGGTACAATGAGCAGTTCTTC; CDR3: CASSIEDRGYNEQFF
size: NA; J: TRBJ2-2; D: TRBD2; V: TRBV12-5; DNA: TGTGCTAGTGGTTTGGCACAGAAGCCGGGACTAGCGGGAGGGGCATACACCGGGGAGCTGTTTTTT; CDR3: CASGLAQKPGLAGGAYTGELFF